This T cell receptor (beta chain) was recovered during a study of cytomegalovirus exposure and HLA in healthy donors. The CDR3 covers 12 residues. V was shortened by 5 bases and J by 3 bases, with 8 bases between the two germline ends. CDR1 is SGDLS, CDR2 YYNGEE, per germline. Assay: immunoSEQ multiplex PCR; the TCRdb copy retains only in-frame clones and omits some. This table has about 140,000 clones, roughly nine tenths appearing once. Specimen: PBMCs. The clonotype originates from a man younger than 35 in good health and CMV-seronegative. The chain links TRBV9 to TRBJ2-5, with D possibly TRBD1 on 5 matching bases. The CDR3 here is CASRGQEETQYF. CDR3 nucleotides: TGTGCCAGCAGGGGGCAAGAAGAGACCCAGTACTTC.